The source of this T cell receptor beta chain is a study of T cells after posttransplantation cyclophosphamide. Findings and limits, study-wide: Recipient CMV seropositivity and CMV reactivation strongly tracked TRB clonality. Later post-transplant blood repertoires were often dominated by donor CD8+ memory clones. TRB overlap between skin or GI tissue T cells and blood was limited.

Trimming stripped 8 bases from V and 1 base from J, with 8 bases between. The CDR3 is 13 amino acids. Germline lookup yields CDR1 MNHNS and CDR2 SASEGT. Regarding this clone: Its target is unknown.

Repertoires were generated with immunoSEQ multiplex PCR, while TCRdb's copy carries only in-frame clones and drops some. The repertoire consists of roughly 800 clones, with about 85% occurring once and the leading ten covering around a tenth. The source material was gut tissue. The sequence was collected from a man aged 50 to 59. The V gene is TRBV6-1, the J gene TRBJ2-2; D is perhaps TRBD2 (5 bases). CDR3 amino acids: CASDRGNTGELFF. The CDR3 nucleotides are TGTGCCAGCGACCGGGGGAACACCGGGGAGCTGTTTTTT.